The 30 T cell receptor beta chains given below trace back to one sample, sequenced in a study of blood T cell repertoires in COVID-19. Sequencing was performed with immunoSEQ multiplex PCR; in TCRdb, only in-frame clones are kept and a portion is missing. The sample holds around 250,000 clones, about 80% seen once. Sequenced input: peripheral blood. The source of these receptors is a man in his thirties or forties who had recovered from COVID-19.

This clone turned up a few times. For the CDR3, the DNA is TGTGCCAGCAGCTTAGCCGGGGTAGCGGGACTATACAATGAGCAGTTCTTC. Protein product: CASSLAGVAGLYNEQFF. V gene TRBV7-2 combines with J gene TRBJ2-1; 8 nucleotides align to TRBD2. The CDR3 length is 17 residues. CDR1 is SGHTA and CDR2 is FQGNSA in the germline V gene. V shed 0 bases, J shed 4 bases, and the junction held 8 bases outside the gene matches.

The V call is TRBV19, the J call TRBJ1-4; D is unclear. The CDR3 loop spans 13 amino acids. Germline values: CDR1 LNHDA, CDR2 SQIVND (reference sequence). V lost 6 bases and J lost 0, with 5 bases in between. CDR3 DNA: TGTGCCAGTAGCCAGGCAACTAATGAAAAACTGTTTTTT. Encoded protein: CASSQATNEKLFF.

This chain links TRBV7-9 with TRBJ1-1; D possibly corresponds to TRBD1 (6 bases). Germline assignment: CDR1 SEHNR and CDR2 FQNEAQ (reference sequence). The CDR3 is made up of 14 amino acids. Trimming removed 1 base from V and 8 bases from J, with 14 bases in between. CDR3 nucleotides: TGTGCCAGCAGCTTAGAAGCACTAGGACAGGAAGCTTTCTTT. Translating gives CASSLEALGQEAFF.

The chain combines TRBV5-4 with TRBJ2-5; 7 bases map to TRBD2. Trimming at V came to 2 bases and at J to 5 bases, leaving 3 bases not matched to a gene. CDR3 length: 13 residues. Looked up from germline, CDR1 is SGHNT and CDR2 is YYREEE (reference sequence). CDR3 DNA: TGTGCCAGCAGCTTTGCCGGGGGGGAGACCCAGTACTTC. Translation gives CASSFAGGETQYF.

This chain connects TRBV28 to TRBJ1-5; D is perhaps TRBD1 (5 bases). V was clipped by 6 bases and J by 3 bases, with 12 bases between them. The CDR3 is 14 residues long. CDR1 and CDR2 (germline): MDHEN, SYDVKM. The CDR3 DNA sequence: TGTGCCAGCAGACTTAACAGGTACAATCAGCCCCAGCATTTT. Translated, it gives CASRLNRYNQPQHF.

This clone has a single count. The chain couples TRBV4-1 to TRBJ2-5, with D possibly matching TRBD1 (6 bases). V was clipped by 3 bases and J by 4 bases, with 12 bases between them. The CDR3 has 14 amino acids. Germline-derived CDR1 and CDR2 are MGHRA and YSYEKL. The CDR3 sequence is CASSQPAQGETQYF. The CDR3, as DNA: TGCGCCAGCAGCCAGCCGGCACAGGGAGAGACCCAGTACTTC.

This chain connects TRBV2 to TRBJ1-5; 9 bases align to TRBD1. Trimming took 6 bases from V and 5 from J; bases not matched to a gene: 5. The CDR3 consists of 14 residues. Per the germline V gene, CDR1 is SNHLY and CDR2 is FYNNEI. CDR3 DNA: TGTGCCAGCAGCCGGGACAGGGCCCATCAGCCCCAGCATTTT. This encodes CASSRDRAHQPQHF.

The CDR3 nucleotides read TGTGCCAGCAGTTTACTAGCGGACACAGATACGCAGTATTTT. Translated, it gives CASSLLADTDTQYF. This chain uses TRBV6-5 with TRBJ2-3, with 8 bases identical to TRBD2. V shed 4 bases, J shed 2 bases, and the junction held 2 bases outside the gene matches. The length of the CDR3 is 14 residues. Germline CDR1 reads MNHEY; CDR2 reads SVGAGI.

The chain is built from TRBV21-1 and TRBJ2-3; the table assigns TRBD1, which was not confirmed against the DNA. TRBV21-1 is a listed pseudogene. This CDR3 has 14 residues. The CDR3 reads CASSGTGYTDTQYF. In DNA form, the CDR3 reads TGTGCCAGCAGCGGGACAGGATACACAGATACGCAGTATTTT.

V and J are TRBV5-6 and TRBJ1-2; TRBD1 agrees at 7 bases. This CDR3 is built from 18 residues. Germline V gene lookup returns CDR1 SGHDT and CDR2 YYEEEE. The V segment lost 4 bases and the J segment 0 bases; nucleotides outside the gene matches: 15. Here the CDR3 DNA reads TGTGCCAGCAGCCTCCAGACAGGGACCGACTCAACTAACTATGGCTACACCTTC. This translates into CASSLQTGTDSTNYGYTF.

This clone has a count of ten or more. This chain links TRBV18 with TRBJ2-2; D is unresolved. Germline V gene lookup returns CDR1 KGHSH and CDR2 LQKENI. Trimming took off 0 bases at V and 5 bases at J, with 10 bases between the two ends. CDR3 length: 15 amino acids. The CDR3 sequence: CASSPPDLATGELFF. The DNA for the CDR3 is TGTGCCAGCTCACCACCGGATTTAGCAACCGGGGAGCTGTTTTTT. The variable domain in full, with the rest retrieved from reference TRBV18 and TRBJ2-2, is NAGVMQNPRHLVRRRGQEARLRCSPMKGHSHVYWYRQLPEEGLKFMVYLQKENIIDESGMPKERFSAEFPKEGPSILRIQQVVRGDSAAYFCASSPPDLATGELFFGEGSRLTVL.

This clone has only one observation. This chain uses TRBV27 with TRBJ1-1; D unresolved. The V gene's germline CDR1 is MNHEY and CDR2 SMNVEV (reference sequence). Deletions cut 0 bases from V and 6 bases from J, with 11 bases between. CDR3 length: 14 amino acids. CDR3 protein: CASSLSRAGAEAFF. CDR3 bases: TGTGCCAGCAGTTTATCCCGGGCGGGCGCTGAAGCTTTCTTT.

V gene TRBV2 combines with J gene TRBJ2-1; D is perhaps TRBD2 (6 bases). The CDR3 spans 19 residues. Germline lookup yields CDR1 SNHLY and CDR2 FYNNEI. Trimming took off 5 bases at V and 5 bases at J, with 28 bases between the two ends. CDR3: CASSTATNRDLGQDNEQFF. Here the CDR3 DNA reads TGTGCCAGCAGTACCGCCACAAACCGGGACTTAGGGCAGGACAATGAGCAGTTCTTC.

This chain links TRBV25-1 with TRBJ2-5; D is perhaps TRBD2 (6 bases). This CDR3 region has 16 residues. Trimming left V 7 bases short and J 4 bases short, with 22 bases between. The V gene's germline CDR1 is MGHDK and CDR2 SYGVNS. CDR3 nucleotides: TGTGCCAGCATGGCCCTCTTGGGGGAGGCGGCAGAGACCCAGTACTTC. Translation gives CASMALLGEAAETQYF.

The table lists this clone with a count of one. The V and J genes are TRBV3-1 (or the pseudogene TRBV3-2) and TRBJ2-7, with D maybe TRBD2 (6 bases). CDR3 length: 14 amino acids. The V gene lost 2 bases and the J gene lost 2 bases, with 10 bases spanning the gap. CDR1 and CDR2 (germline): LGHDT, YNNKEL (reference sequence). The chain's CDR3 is CASSQPGGPYEQYF. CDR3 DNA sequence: TGTGCCAGCAGCCAACCCGGGGGTCCCTACGAGCAGTACTTC.

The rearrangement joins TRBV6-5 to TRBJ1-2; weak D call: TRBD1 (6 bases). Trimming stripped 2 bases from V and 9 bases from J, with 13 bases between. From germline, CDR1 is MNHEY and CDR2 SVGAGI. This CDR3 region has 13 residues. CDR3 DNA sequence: TGTGCCAGCAGTTACCCCGGGGGGCGGCGCTACACCTTC. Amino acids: CASSYPGGRRYTF.

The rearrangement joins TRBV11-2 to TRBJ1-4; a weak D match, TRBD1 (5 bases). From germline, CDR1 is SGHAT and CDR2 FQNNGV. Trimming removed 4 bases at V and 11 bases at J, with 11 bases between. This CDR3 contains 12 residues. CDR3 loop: CASSSGVRKLFF. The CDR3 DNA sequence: TGTGCCAGCAGCTCGGGGGTCCGGAAACTGTTTTTT.

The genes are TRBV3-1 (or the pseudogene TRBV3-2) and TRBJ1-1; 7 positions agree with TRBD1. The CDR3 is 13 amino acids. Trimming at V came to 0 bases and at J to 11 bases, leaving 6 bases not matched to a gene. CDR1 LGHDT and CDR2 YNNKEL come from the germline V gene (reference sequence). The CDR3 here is CASSQDNQGVAFF. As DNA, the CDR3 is TGTGCCAGCAGCCAAGACAACCAGGGGGTCGCTTTCTTT.

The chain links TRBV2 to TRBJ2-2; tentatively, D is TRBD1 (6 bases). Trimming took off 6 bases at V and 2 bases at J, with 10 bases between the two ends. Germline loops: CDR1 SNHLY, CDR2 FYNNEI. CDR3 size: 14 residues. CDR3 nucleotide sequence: TGTGCCAGCAGGGGGGCCCGCAACACCGGGGAGCTGTTTTTT. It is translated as CASRGARNTGELFF.

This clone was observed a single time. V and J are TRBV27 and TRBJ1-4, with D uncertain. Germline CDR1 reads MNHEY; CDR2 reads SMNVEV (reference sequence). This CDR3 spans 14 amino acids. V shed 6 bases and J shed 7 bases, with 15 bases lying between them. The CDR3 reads CASRVGIQTEKLFF. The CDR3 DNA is TGTGCCAGCAGAGTCGGGATTCAGACTGAAAAACTGTTTTTT. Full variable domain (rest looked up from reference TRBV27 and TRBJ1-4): EAQVTQNPRYLITVTGKKLTVTCSQNMNHEYMSWYRQDPGLGLRQIYYSMNVEVTDKGDVPEGYKVSRKEKRNFPLILESPSPNQTSLYFCASRVGIQTEKLFFGSGTQLSVL.

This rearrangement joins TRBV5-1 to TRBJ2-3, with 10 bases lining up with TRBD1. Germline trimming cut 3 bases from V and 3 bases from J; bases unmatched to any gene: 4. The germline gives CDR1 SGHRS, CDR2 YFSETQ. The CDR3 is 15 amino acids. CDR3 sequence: CASSSTGQGTDTQYF. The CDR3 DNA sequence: TGCGCCAGCAGCTCCACGGGACAGGGGACAGATACGCAGTATTTT.

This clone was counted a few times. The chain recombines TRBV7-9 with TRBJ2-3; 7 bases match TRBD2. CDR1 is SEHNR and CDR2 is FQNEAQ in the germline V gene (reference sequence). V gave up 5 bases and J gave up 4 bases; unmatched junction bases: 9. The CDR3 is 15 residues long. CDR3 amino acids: CASSASLADADTQYF. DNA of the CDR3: TGTGCCAGCAGCGCCTCTCTAGCGGACGCAGATACGCAGTATTTT.

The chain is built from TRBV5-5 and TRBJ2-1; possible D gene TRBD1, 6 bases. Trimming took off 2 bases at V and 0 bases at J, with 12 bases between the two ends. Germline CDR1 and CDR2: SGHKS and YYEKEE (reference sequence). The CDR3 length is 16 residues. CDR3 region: CASSFLWDNSYNEQFF. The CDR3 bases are TGTGCCAGCAGCTTCTTATGGGACAACTCCTACAATGAGCAGTTCTTC.

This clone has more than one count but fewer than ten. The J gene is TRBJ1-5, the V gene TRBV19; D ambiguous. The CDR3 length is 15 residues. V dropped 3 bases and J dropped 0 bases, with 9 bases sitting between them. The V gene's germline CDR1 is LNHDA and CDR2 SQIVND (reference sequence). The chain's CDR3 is CASSIRRYSNQPQHF. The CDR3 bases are TGTGCCAGTAGTATTAGGCGGTATAGCAATCAGCCCCAGCATTTT. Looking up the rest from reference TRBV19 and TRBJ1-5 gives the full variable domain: DGGITQSPKYLFRKEGQNVTLSCEQNLNHDAMYWYRQDPGQGLRLIYYSQIVNDFQKGDIAEGYSVSREKKESFPLTVTSAQKNPTAFYLCASSIRRYSNQPQHFGDGTRLSIL.

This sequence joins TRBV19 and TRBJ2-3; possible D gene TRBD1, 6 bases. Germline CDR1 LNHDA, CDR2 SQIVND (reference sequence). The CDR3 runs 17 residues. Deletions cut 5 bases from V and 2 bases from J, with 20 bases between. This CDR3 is CASSPRVGAPPTDTQYF. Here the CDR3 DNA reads TGTGCCAGTAGTCCTCGCGTGGGGGCTCCCCCCACAGATACGCAGTATTTT.

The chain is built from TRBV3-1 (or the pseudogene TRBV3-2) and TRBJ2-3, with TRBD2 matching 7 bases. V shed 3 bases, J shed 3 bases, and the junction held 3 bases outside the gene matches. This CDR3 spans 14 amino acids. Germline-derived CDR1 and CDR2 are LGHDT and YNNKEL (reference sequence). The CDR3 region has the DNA TGTGCCAGCAGCCAGGGGGGGAATACAGATACGCAGTATTTT. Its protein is CASSQGGNTDTQYF.

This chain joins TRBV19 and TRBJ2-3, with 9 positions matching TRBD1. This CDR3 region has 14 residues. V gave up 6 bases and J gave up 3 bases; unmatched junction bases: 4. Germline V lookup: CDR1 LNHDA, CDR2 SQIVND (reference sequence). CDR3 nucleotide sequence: TGTGCCAGTAGAGATGGACAGGGGACAGATACGCAGTATTTT. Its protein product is CASRDGQGTDTQYF. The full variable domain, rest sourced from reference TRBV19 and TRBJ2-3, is DGGITQSPKYLFRKEGQNVTLSCEQNLNHDAMYWYRQDPGQGLRLIYYSQIVNDFQKGDIAEGYSVSREKKESFPLTVTSAQKNPTAFYLCASRDGQGTDTQYFGPGTRLTVL.

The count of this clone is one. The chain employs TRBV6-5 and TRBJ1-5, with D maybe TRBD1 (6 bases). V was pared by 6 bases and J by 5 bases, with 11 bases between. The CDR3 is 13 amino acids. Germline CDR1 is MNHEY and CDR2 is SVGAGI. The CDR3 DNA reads TGTGCCAGCAGAAGAGGGGGTGATCAGCCCCAGCATTTT. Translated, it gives CASRRGGDQPQHF.

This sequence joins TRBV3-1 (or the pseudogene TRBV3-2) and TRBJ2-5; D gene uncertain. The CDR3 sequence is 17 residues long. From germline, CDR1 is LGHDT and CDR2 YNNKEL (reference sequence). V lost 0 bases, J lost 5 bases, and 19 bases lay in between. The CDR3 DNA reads TGTGCCAGCAGCCAAGATCTAACTTCTCCCCAACGGGAGACCCAGTACTTC. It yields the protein CASSQDLTSPQRETQYF.

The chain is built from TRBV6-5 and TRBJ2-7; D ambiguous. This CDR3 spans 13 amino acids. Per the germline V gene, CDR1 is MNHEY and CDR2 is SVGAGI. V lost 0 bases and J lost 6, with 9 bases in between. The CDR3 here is CASSYSEIREQYV. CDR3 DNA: TGTGCCAGCAGTTACTCAGAGATTCGCGAGCAGTACGTC.